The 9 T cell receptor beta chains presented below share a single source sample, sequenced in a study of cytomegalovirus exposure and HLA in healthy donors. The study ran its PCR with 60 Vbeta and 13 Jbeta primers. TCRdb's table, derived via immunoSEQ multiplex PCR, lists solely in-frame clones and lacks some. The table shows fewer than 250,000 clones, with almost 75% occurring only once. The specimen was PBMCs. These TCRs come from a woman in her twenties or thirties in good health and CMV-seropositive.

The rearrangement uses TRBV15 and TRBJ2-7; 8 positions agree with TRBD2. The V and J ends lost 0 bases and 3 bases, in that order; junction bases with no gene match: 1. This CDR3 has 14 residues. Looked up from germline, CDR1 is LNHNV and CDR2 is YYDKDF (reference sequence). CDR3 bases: TGTGCCACCAGCAGAGAAACTAGCGGCTACGAGCAGTACTTC. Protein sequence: CATSRETSGYEQYF.

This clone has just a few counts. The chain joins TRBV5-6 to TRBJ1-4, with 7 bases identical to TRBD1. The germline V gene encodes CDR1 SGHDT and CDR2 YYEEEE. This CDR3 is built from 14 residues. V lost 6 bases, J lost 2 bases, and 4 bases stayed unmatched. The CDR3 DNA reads TGTGCCAGCACCATGGACAGGACTAATGAAAAACTGTTTTTT. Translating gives CASTMDRTNEKLFF.

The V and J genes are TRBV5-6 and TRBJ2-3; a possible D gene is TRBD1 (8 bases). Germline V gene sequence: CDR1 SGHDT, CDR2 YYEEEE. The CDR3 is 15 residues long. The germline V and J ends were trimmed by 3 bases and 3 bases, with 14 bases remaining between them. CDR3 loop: CASSYDRGGTDTQYF. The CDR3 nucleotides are TGTGCCAGCAGCTACGACAGGGGAGGGACAGATACGCAGTATTTT. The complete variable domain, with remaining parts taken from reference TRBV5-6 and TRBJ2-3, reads DAGVTQSPTHLIKTRGQQVTLRCSPKSGHDTVSWYQQALGQGPQFIFQYYEEEERQRGNFPDRFSGHQFPNYSSELNVNALLLGDSALYLCASSYDRGGTDTQYFGPGTRLTVL.

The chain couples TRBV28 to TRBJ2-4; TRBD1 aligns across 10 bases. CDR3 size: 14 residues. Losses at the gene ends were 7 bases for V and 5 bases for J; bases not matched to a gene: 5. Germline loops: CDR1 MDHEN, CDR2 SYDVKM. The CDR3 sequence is CASKTGGEQNIQYF. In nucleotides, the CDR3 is TGTGCCAGCAAGACAGGGGGCGAGCAAAACATTCAGTACTTC.

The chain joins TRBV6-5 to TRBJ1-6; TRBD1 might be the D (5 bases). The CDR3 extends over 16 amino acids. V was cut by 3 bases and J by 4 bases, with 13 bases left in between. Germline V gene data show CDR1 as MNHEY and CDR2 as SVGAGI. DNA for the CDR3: TGTGCCAGCAGTTATGGTAACCGGGGGTATAATTCACCCCTCCACTTT. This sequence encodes CASSYGNRGYNSPLHF.

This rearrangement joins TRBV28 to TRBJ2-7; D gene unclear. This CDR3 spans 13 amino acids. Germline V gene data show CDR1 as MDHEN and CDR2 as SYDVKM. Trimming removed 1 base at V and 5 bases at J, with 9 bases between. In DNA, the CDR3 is TGTGCCAGCAGTTTATCTACGGTCCACGAGCAGTACTTC. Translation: CASSLSTVHEQYF.

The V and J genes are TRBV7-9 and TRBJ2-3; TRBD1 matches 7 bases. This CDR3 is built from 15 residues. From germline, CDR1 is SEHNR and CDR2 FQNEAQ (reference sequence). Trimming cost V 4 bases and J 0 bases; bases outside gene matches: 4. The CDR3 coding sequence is TGTGCCAGCAGCTCCACAGGGGTTAGCACAGATACGCAGTATTTT. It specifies CASSSTGVSTDTQYF.

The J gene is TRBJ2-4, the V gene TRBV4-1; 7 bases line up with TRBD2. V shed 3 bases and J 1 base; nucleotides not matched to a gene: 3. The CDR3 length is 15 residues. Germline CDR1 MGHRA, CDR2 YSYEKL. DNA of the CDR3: TGCGCCAGCAGCCAGAGCGGGATTGCCAAAAACATTCAGTACTTC. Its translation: CASSQSGIAKNIQYF.

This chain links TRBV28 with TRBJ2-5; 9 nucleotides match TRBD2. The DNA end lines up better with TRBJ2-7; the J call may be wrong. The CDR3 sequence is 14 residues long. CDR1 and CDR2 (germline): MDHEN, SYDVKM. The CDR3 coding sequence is TGTGCCAGCAAGACCGGGACTAGCTTCTACGAGCAGTACTTC. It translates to CASKTGTSFYEQYF.